This T cell receptor (beta chain) was found in a study of long-term antiretroviral therapy in people with HIV (dated by TCRdb to about 2022). In the study overall: Collection of the earliest samples took place about a decade ahead of the 2015 WHO recommendation for immediate ART, at a time when ART was typically delayed until CD4 counts fell. About 35% of the 30 participants with HIV were female. From fewer than 35 adults with confirmed HIV infection, the cohort provided some 200 cryopreserved PBMC samples, gathered serially across a mean of approximately six years (range 1-12). A retrospective serial study tested whether ART initiation and durable HIV suppression were associated with changes in peripheral blood TRB repertoire composition and diversity. No cross-contamination during QIAcube processing was shown when test extractions of a monoclonal T-cell line were performed alongside over 25 polyclonal samples. Broader findings and caveats from the paper: HIV repertoires had narrower CDR3 length ranges than controls, and the network structure suggested an antigen-experienced repertoire that shifted only slightly toward naive after ART. At every time point, the repertoire was dominated by expanded TRB clones first identified before ART initiation, although this dominance fluctuated and, in many PLHIV, declined after ART. Because cell numbers in pre-ART samples were limited, unsorted PBMC were profiled instead of sorted CD4+ and CD8+ T cells. Owing to limited PBMC availability, only the TCR beta chain was sequenced, without alpha chain pairing. A significant increase in TRB diversity was found to be associated with ART initiation, although TRB diversity was observed to remain significantly below that of transplant donor controls even after long-term ART. Inferences about post-ART repertoire changes were limited because no data were available on ART adherence, viral resistance or therapy changes. The samples span the years 2004 to 2017, and the ART regimens used at that time may not be as effective as current regimens.

The immunoSEQ hsTCRB v3.0 assay was used at survey level resolution to sequence the TRB variable region. The targeted TRB sequencing depth was roughly 40,000-50,000 T-cell genomes per sample. TRB libraries were pooled and sequenced on an Illumina MiSeq using a v3 150-cycle kit. As for the original processing: Repertoire analysis ran in R within a reproducible Nextflow workflow covering QC, data transformation and analysis. LymphoSeq2, an R package for AIRR-Seq data exploration, was used to implement custom analyses. A few samples that yielded fewer than 5000 total TRB sequences were excluded, so that some 190 HIV repertoires were analyzed. Of the approximately 190 retained HIV repertoires, over 55 were collected before and approximately 130 after ART initiation. Repertoires were downsampled to 5000 TRB nucleotide sequences, with summary statistics averaged over 100 downsampling iterations. Only TRB sequences with CDR3 regions of at least seven amino acids were retained for analysis. Diversity was measured with a Shannon entropy-derived clonality score and the Gini coefficient. In the repertoire networks, any two of the top 5000 CDR3 amino acid sequences were linked whenever the two sequences differed by an edit distance of one. For TRB CDR3 amino acid sequences, antigen specificity groups and MHC restriction were predicted with GLIPH2. To flag known CMV, EBV, HIV or tissue antigen associations, CDR3 amino acid sequences were matched against VDJdb and McPAS-TCR. Pre-ART, post-ART and control groups were compared with Wilcoxon signed-rank tests and Holm-Bonferroni correction. TCRdb provides this immuneACCESS table in a form limited to in-frame rearrangements. Some clones are lacking; in checked studies, under half of them reflect an unresolved V gene, and why the rest are absent is not known. The D gene and trimming were derived from the DNA, and the V and J assignments and clone size from that table. This sample holds more than 25,000 clones; about 90% were observed only once. Approximately 0.99% of the sample rests with the top ten.

This clone was picked up one time. Its recognized antigen is unknown. No per-base quality is available; no much larger clone lies one base away. Trimming takes 6 bases from V and 1 base from J, and the germline ends sit 13 bases apart. CDR1 and CDR2 were assigned from the germline V gene as MDHEN and SYDVKM. Including cysteine and phenylalanine, the CDR3 has 14 amino acids. The CDR3 DNA has 42 bases and is translated from base 1. Participants were included only if at least one PBMC sample before ART initiation and at least two post-ART samples were available. Treatment was received in the United States of America by all participants with HIV. Cryopreserved samples of about 1-10 million PBMC were thawed and washed before DNA extraction. At the time of the earliest PBMC sample, participants with HIV were aged between about 20 and 60 years. Each participant contributed PBMC samples from 1-4 timepoints before ART initiation and 2-8 timepoints after ART initiation, with a median of 7 samples. For every participant, serial HIV viral load, CD4+ T-cell count, ART history and demographic data were obtained. A Qiagen kit on a QIAcube was used to extract genomic DNA from unsorted PBMC, with samples processed in batches of 12.

This sequence uses TRBV28 and TRBJ2-7; the D gene could be either TRBD1 or TRBD2, each agreeing at 5 bases. The clonotype originates from a man aged 50 to 59 with HIV. Sequenced here: unsorted PBMCs, sampled 2 years after starting antiretroviral therapy. The nucleotide sequence reads as follows: TGTGCCAGCAGCCCTCGGGGCCGATCCTACGAGCAGTACTTC. It is translated as CASSPRGRSYEQYF.